This T cell receptor beta chain was profiled in a study of control samples from healthy donors and cancer patients. CDR1 is SGHRS and CDR2 is YFSETQ in the germline V gene. The CDR3 extends over 14 amino acids. V lost 7 bases to trimming and J lost 2 bases; unmatched junction nucleotides: 5. TCRdb's table, derived via immunoSEQ multiplex PCR, lists solely in-frame clones and lacks some. The data hold about 140,000 clones, with 89% observed a single time. The rearrangement links TRBV5-1 to TRBJ2-3; 9 nucleotides match TRBD2. This TCR was recovered from a man younger than 45 in good health. Sequencing input: blood. This CDR3 reads CASGRLAATDTQYF. The CDR3 DNA reads TGCGCCAGCGGTCGACTAGCGGCCACAGATACGCAGTATTTT.